The rows below give T cell receptor beta chains drawn from one sample of a study of CD4 T cell repertoires in COVID-19. Produced via immunoSEQ multiplex PCR; TCRdb's table is partial and in-frame only. The sample consists of over 75,000 clones, around 82% of them appearing once. The input for sequencing was CD4+ T cells from peripheral blood, taken after recovery from COVID-19. Source of these receptors: a human donor who had COVID-19. Both conserved end residues are part of each CDR3. The D gene is left open where the match is weak. Rows may omit the clone size; those that give it use once, few, many or a size class.

j_call v_call d_call clone_size cdr3_aa cdr3_nt
TRBJ2-3 TRBV7-2 NA NA CASSLGDWATDTQYF TGTGCCAGCAGCTTAGGGGACTGGGCCACAGATACGCAGTATTTT
TRBJ2-3 TRBV9 NA NA CASSAGPSDTQYF TGTGCCAGCAGCGCCGGGCCCTCAGATACGCAGTATTTT
TRBJ2-3 TRBV3-1/TRBV3-2 NA NA CASSQGGGPDTQYF TGTGCCAGCAGCCAGGGTGGGGGGCCAGATACGCAGTATTTT
TRBJ1-2 TRBV6-5 NA NA CATNRVNYGYTF TGTGCCACCAACCGGGTAAATTATGGCTACACCTTC
TRBJ2-2 TRBV7-9 NA NA CASSLGSMGIGELFF TGTGCCAGCAGCCTAGGGAGTATGGGTATCGGGGAGCTGTTTTTT
TRBJ2-7 TRBV28 TRBD1 NA CASSPGGGGPYEQYF TGTGCCAGCAGTCCAGGGGGTGGGGGCCCCTACGAGCAGTACTTC
TRBJ1-1 TRBV9 NA NA CASSLSGTQNTEAFF TGTGCCAGCAGCCTCTCCGGGACCCAGAACACTGAAGCTTTCTTT
TRBJ1-2 TRBV6-5 NA NA CASSFGGPDGYTF TGTGCCAGCAGTTTTGGGGGCCCTGACGGCTACACCTTC
TRBJ2-3 TRBV6-4 TRBD2 NA CASSGTSGTDTQYF TGTGCCAGCTCCGGGACTAGCGGCACAGATACGCAGTATTTT
TRBJ1-2 TRBV29-1 NA NA CSVSSGNYGYTF TGCAGCGTAAGCTCAGGAAACTATGGCTACACCTTC
TRBJ1-2 TRBV28 TRBD1 NA CASRPPTGGYGYTF TGTGCCAGCAGACCTCCTACAGGGGGCTATGGCTACACCTTC
TRBJ2-1 TRBV5-6 NA NA CASSLGRGQFF TGTGCCAGCAGCTTGGGCCGTGGGCAGTTCTTC
TRBJ2-1 TRBV11-3 NA NA CASSLHGNEQFF TGTGCCAGCAGCTTACATGGCAATGAGCAGTTCTTC
TRBJ2-3 TRBV15 NA NA CATGSYLGSDTQYF TGTGCCACCGGATCTTACTTAGGTTCGGATACGCAGTATTTT
TRBJ1-1 TRBV7-2 NA NA CASSQNTEAFF TGTGCCAGCAGCCAAAACACTGAAGCTTTCTTT
TRBJ1-3 TRBV7-2 TRBD1 NA CASSLGTGFTGNTIYF TGTGCCAGCAGCCTCGGGACAGGGTTCACGGGAAACACCATATATTTT
TRBJ1-1 TRBV2 NA NA CASSAGPGRHMNTEAFF TGTGCCAGCAGTGCCGGTCCAGGGAGGCACATGAACACTGAAGCTTTCTTT
TRBJ2-5 TRBV5-5 NA NA CASSLQVGVGETQYF TGTGCCAGCAGCCTCCAGGTGGGAGTGGGCGAGACCCAGTACTTC
TRBJ1-6 TRBV6-5 NA once CASSYANSPLHF TGTGCCAGCAGTTACGCGAATTCACCCCTCCACTTT
TRBJ2-2 TRBV7-9 NA NA CASSLNSPAESGELFF TGTGCCAGCAGCTTAAACTCTCCCGCCGAATCCGGGGAGCTGTTTTTT
TRBJ2-7 TRBV7-8 NA NA CASSPYRVGPYEQYF TGTGCCAGCAGCCCCTACAGGGTGGGTCCCTACGAGCAGTACTTC
TRBJ1-5 TRBV5-1 NA NA CASSLGGQSNQPQHF TGCGCCAGCAGCCTGGGGGGACAAAGCAATCAGCCCCAGCATTTT
TRBJ2-1 TRBV20-1 NA NA CSAIYNEQFF TGCAGTGCTATTTACAATGAGCAGTTCTTC
TRBJ1-2 TRBV5-6 TRBD1 NA CASRKSGGPSVGYTF TGTGCCAGCAGGAAGTCAGGGGGGCCCTCCGTGGGCTACACCTTC